These 8 T cell receptor beta chains were all obtained from the same sample, sequenced in a study of CD8 T cells in Susac syndrome. Reverse transcription used about 0.5 to 1 ug RNA and random hexamers. TCRdb reprocessed the immunoSEQ multiplex PCR reads via MiXCR and lists one record per CDR3 protein. The sample carries some 120,000 distinct CDR3 sequences, 94% recorded once. The specimen was CD4+ T cells from PBMCs. These receptors came from a human donor in good health.

The rearrangement joins TRBV20-1 to TRBJ2-7, with 10 bases lining up with TRBD1. J lost 6 bases, V lost 3 bases, and 8 bases had no gene match. CDR1 and CDR2 from the germline V gene are DFQATT and SNEGSKA (reference sequence). CDR3 length equals 14 residues. This CDR3 is CSASPGTGEVEQYF. For the CDR3, the DNA is TGCAGTGCTAGTCCCGGGACAGGGGAGGTCGAGCAGTACTTC.

This clonotype was recorded a few times. V is TRBV19 and J is TRBJ2-7; D not certain. In germline, CDR1 is LNHDA, CDR2 SQIVND (reference sequence). Trimming took 7 bases from V and 1 from J, leaving 14 bases between them. The CDR3 is made up of 14 amino acids. The CDR3 sequence: CASKESRGSYEQYF. The CDR3 nucleotides read TGTGCCAGTAAAGAGAGCCGTGGATCCTACGAGCAGTACTTC.

The J gene is TRBJ2-1, the V gene TRBV6-2 or TRBV6-3, with D maybe TRBD2 (5 bases). Germline V gives CDR1 MNHEY, CDR2 SVGEGT. Trimming shortened V by 4 bases and J by 6 bases, and 19 bases separated the two germline ends. CDR3 length: 16 residues. CDR3: CASSSTDVGAFNEQFF. The CDR3 DNA sequence: TGTGCCAGCAGTTCCACTGATGTGGGAGCTTTCAATGAGCAGTTCTTC.

The chain uses TRBV7-9 and TRBJ2-1; weak D call: TRBD1 (8 bases). The CDR3 runs to 11 residues. Trimming removed 10 bases from V and 15 bases from J, with 19 bases in between. Germline loops: CDR1 SEHNR, CDR2 FQNEAQ (reference sequence). DNA of the CDR3: TGTGCCATCACCGGGGGGACAGGCCCGTTCTTC. Translation: CAITGGTGPFF. Using reference TRBV7-9 and TRBJ2-1 for the parts outside the CDR3, the full variable domain is DTGVSQNPRHKITKRGQNVTFRCDPISEHNRLYWYRQTLGQGPEFLTYFQNEAQLEKSRLLSDRFSAERPKGSFSTLEIQRTEQGDSAMYLCAITGGTGPFFGPGTRLTVL.

The chain is built from TRBV20-1 and TRBJ2-7; the D gene is possibly TRBD2 (5 bases). Germline CDR1 reads DFQATT; CDR2 reads SNEGSKA (reference sequence). The CDR3 has 11 residues. The V gene lost 4 bases and the J gene lost 7 bases, with 11 bases spanning the gap. In DNA form, the CDR3 reads TGCAGTGCTACCCCCTCGGGAGAGCAGTACTTC. Its translation is CSATPSGEQYF.

The rearrangement links TRBV5-6 to TRBJ2-1; D uncertain. Germline CDR1 is SGHDT and CDR2 is YYEEEE. V shed 0 bases and J shed 9 bases, with 4 bases lying between them. This CDR3 has 11 amino acids. This CDR3 is CASSLAREQFF. The CDR3 nucleotides read TGTGCCAGCAGCTTGGCGCGTGAGCAGTTCTTC.

V gene TRBV12-3 or TRBV12-4 combines with J gene TRBJ1-2, with 10 bases matching TRBD1. J gave up 6 bases and V 6 bases, and 19 bases lay outside the gene matches. This CDR3 has 18 amino acids. For the CDR3, the DNA is TGTGCCAGCAGGTGGGGCCCTGGGACAGGGGCTGCGTGGAATGGCTACACCTTC. Its protein product is CASRWGPGTGAAWNGYTF.

Turning to this clonotype: The conserved final phenylalanine or tryptophan is absent from the CDR3, which likely points to a read error. The rearrangement joins TRBV28 to TRBJ2-7; D is perhaps TRBD1 (6 bases). The CDR3 has 14 residues. CDR1 is MDHEN, CDR2 SYDVKM, per germline. V gave up 4 bases and J gave up 2 bases, with 12 bases separating them. The CDR3 DNA reads as TGTGCCAGCAGTTGGATTACAGGGACCTACGAGCAGTACTTG. Its protein is CASSWITGTYEQYL.